Below, 9 T cell receptor beta chains from the same sample are listed, as sequenced in a study of shared clonotypes between healthy human individuals. Naive CD8 cells comprised CD45RO-negative, CCR7-positively selected cells, excluding terminally differentiated effector memory CD45RA+ cells. Clones were sequenced by immunoSEQ multiplex PCR, and TCRdb holds only the in-frame ones, with some missing. The sample lists hundreds of thousands of clones; 95% were seen once. The sequencing sample was made of naive CD8+ T cells sorted from blood. The origin of the receptors is a woman aged 25 to 39 in good health.

The J gene is TRBJ2-5, the V gene TRBV18; 14 bases are a match to TRBD2. This CDR3 has 20 residues. J lost 4 bases, V lost 3 bases, and 16 bases had no gene match. In germline, CDR1 is KGHSH, CDR2 LQKENI. CDR3 in amino acids: CASSPAEGLAGEGVLETQYF. In nucleotides, the CDR3 is TGTGCCAGCTCACCGGCGGAGGGACTAGCGGGAGAGGGGGTCTTAGAGACCCAGTACTTC.

This chain connects TRBV19 to TRBJ2-3; 13 bases are a match to TRBD2. Germline lookup yields CDR1 LNHDA and CDR2 SQIVND (reference sequence). The CDR3 loop spans 16 amino acids. Trimming at V came to 5 bases and at J to 9 bases, leaving 11 bases not matched to a gene. The chain's CDR3 is CASSLEGLAGSNTQYF. In DNA form, the CDR3 reads TGTGCCAGTAGTCTGGAGGGACTAGCGGGATCCAACACGCAGTATTTT. Supplemented by reference TRBV19 and TRBJ2-3, the full variable domain reads DGGITQSPKYLFRKEGQNVTLSCEQNLNHDAMYWYRQDPGQGLRLIYYSQIVNDFQKGDIAEGYSVSREKKESFPLTVTSAQKNPTAFYLCASSLEGLAGSNTQYFGPGTRLTVL.

This chain connects TRBV9 to TRBJ2-7, with 7 bases aligning to TRBD2. The germline CDR1 and CDR2 sequences are SGDLS and YYNGEE. The V segment lost 4 bases and the J segment 6 bases; nucleotides outside the gene matches: 10. This CDR3 is 14 amino acids long. For the CDR3, the DNA is TGTGCCAGCAGCCCCGAGGGAGGGCCCGTCGAGCAGTACTTC. This codes for CASSPEGGPVEQYF.

The genes are TRBV25-1 and TRBJ2-5; 10 bases fit TRBD2. With 4 bases clipped from V and 2 bases from J, the junction kept 4 bases outside the gene matches. CDR3 size: 15 residues. Germline V gene lookup returns CDR1 MGHDK and CDR2 SYGVNS. The CDR3 DNA sequence: TGTGCCAGCAGTGCGTGGACTAGCGGTCAAGAGACCCAGTACTTC. Residues: CASSAWTSGQETQYF.

This chain connects TRBV5-6 to TRBJ2-3; weak D call: TRBD1 (6 bases). CDR3 size: 16 residues. CDR1 and CDR2 from the germline V gene are SGHDT and YYEEEE. The V gene lost 0 bases and the J gene lost 3 bases, with 14 bases spanning the gap. CDR3 region: CASSLVQGSGTDTQYF. Written as DNA, the CDR3 is TGTGCCAGCAGCTTGGTACAGGGAAGTGGGACAGATACGCAGTATTTT.

The rearrangement joins TRBV19 to TRBJ1-1; 9 bases are a match to TRBD1. The CDR3 totals 15 residues. The V gene's germline CDR1 is LNHDA and CDR2 SQIVND (reference sequence). Losses at the gene ends were 4 bases for V and 7 bases for J; bases not matched to a gene: 10. The CDR3 loop is CASSTPGTGYYEAFF. As DNA, the CDR3 is TGTGCCAGTAGTACCCCCGGGACAGGGTATTATGAAGCTTTCTTT.

The chain employs TRBV7-2 and TRBJ2-3; D gene unclear. Trimming shortened V by 0 bases and J by 2 bases, and 9 bases separated the two germline ends. The V gene's germline CDR1 is SGHTA and CDR2 FQGNSA. The CDR3 contains 15 residues. CDR3 bases: TGTGCCAGCAGCTTAGCGCGCTCACCCACAGATACGCAGTATTTT. Translated: CASSLARSPTDTQYF. Looking up the rest from reference TRBV7-2 and TRBJ2-3 gives the full variable domain: GAGVSQSPSNKVTEKGKDVELRCDPISGHTALYWYRQSLGQGLEFLIYFQGNSAPDKSGLPSDRFSAERTGGSVSTLTIQRTQQEDSAVYLCASSLARSPTDTQYFGPGTRLTVL.

The chain links TRBV19 to TRBJ1-1; the D is unclear. Germline assignment: CDR1 LNHDA and CDR2 SQIVND (reference sequence). There are 14 residues in the CDR3. Between the trimmed V and J ends, which lost 2 bases and 0 bases, there was a span of 7 bases. The CDR3 sequence is CASSIYGMNTEAFF. CDR3 bases: TGTGCCAGTAGTATATATGGGATGAACACTGAAGCTTTCTTT.

The V gene is TRBV7-9, the J gene TRBJ2-7; 7 nucleotides line up with TRBD1. The CDR3 is made up of 13 amino acids. With V trimmed by 4 bases and J by 3 bases, 3 bases remained unmatched. CDR1 SEHNR and CDR2 FQNEAQ come from the germline V gene (reference sequence). CDR3 in amino acids: CASSSGQNYEQYF. The CDR3 DNA reads as TGTGCCAGCAGCTCGGGACAGAACTACGAGCAGTACTTC.